The 15 T cell receptor beta chains below all came from one sample that was sequenced in a study of T cell responses to AZD1222 COVID-19 vaccine. Sequenced by immunoSEQ multiplex PCR; TCRdb stores in-frame clones only, minus some. The sample has around 270,000 clones; about 94% are singletons. The input for sequencing was peripheral blood, taken 28 days after the second AZD1222 dose. All receptors come from an adult who received the AZD1222 COVID-19 vaccine.

V gene TRBV9 combines with J gene TRBJ2-2; 15 bases match TRBD2. Germline CDR1 is SGDLS and CDR2 is YYNGEE. V shed 3 bases and J 5 bases; nucleotides not matched to a gene: 2. CDR3 size: 16 residues. CDR3 amino acids: CASSGGTSGRTGELFF. The CDR3, as DNA: TGTGCCAGCAGCGGAGGGACTAGCGGGAGGACCGGGGAGCTGTTTTTT.

The chain recombines TRBV6-2 or TRBV6-3 with TRBJ1-1, with 9 nucleotides matching TRBD1. Germline CDR1 reads MNHEY; CDR2 reads SVGEGT. This CDR3 has 17 residues. Unmatched junction bases numbered 16, after V lost 6 bases and J lost 5 bases. Here the CDR3 DNA reads TGTGCCAGCAGCCGCCCGCCCGGGACAGGGTTGACAACTGAAGCTTTCTTT. This gives the protein CASSRPPGTGLTTEAFF.

The chain employs TRBV6-5 and TRBJ2-3; D is perhaps TRBD1 (6 bases). The length of the CDR3 is 15 residues. Per germline, CDR1 MNHEY and CDR2 SVGAGI. V lost 6 bases and J 2 bases, leaving 15 bases between the germline ends. CDR3 DNA sequence: TGTGCCAGCAGCCCGGGACAAACCTCCACAGATACGCAGTATTTT. This codes for CASSPGQTSTDTQYF.

The chain couples TRBV6-5 to TRBJ1-1; the D gene is possibly TRBD1 (5 bases). The CDR3 contains 13 residues. CDR1 and CDR2 (germline): MNHEY, SVGAGI. V was cut by 5 bases and J by 1 base, with 8 bases left in between. CDR3 sequence: CASSPTANTEAFF. CDR3 DNA: TGTGCCAGCAGTCCGACAGCGAACACTGAAGCTTTCTTT.

The gene calls are TRBV7-9 and TRBJ1-2; 10 bases agree with TRBD1. The ends lost 3 bases at V and 2 bases at J; junction bases unmatched: 3. The CDR3 runs to 15 residues. The germline CDR1 and CDR2 sequences are SEHNR and FQNEAQ (reference sequence). Here the CDR3 DNA reads TGTGCCAGCAGCTTGGGACAGGGGCTAAACTATGGCTACACCTTC. Its protein product is CASSLGQGLNYGYTF.

The chain carries TRBV7-9 and TRBJ1-4; TRBD1 aligns across 7 bases. Germline CDR1 reads SEHNR; CDR2 reads FQNEAQ (reference sequence). The length of the CDR3 is 13 residues. With 7 bases clipped from V and 6 bases from J, the junction kept 5 bases outside the gene matches. This CDR3 is CASKGGIDEKLFF. Here the CDR3 DNA reads TGTGCCAGCAAAGGGGGCATCGATGAAAAACTGTTTTTT.

This chain uses TRBV5-6 with TRBJ1-6, with D maybe TRBD1 (5 bases). The V and J ends lost 4 bases and 5 bases respectively, with 13 bases between them. This CDR3 has 15 amino acids. Germline lookup yields CDR1 SGHDT and CDR2 YYEEEE. The CDR3 DNA reads as TGTGCCAGCAGCCCCCGAAGGGACCATAATTCACCCCTCCACTTT. Its translation is CASSPRRDHNSPLHF. The variable domain in full, completed from reference TRBV5-6 and TRBJ1-6, reads DAGVTQSPTHLIKTRGQQVTLRCSPKSGHDTVSWYQQALGQGPQFIFQYYEEEERQRGNFPDRFSGHQFPNYSSELNVNALLLGDSALYLCASSPRRDHNSPLHFGNGTRLTVT.

The chain recombines TRBV5-1 with TRBJ2-7, with a possible D match to TRBD2 (5 bases). From germline, CDR1 is SGHRS and CDR2 YFSETQ. The CDR3 length is 15 residues. V lost 6 bases, J lost 4 bases, and 20 bases lay in between. In nucleotides, the CDR3 is TGCGCCAGCAAAGAAGAGCCCGGTGGAGGATACGAGCAGTACTTC. The encoded protein is CASKEEPGGGYEQYF.

This rearrangement joins TRBV3-1 (or the pseudogene TRBV3-2) to TRBJ2-7; tentative D call: TRBD2 (5 bases). Trimming took off 4 bases at V and 7 bases at J, with 11 bases between the two ends. This CDR3 is built from 12 residues. Germline V gene sequence: CDR1 LGHDT, CDR2 YNNKEL (reference sequence). This chain's CDR3 is CASSLTSGEQYF. CDR3 sequence (DNA): TGTGCCAGCAGCCTCACGAGCGGTGAGCAGTACTTC.

This clone was recorded once. This chain links TRBV7-3 with TRBJ1-1, with D unresolved. There are 13 residues in the CDR3. Germline V gene lookup returns CDR1 SGHTA and CDR2 FQGTGA. Trimming removed 1 base at V and 3 bases at J, with 6 bases between. The CDR3 DNA sequence: TGTGCCAGCAGCTTAAGAGTATACACTGAAGCTTTCTTT. Protein: CASSLRVYTEAFF.

This chain uses TRBV15 with TRBJ1-6; the D gene is possibly TRBD1 (6 bases). From germline, CDR1 is LNHNV and CDR2 YYDKDF (reference sequence). V lost 3 bases and J 9 bases, leaving 9 bases between the germline ends. The CDR3 runs 13 residues. CDR3 in DNA: TGTGCCACCAGCAGCACAGGGTTTTCACCCCTCCACTTT. Translation gives CATSSTGFSPLHF.

The chain couples TRBV5-1 to TRBJ2-2, with 13 bases identical to TRBD2. Germline CDR1 is SGHRS and CDR2 is YFSETQ. V gave up 4 bases and J gave up 9 bases; unmatched junction bases: 6. The CDR3 loop spans 15 amino acids. The CDR3 nucleotides are TGCGCCAGCAGCCTCAGGACTAGCGGGAGCCGGGAGCTGTTTTTT. This encodes CASSLRTSGSRELFF.

This clone was seen just once. V is TRBV4-1 and J is TRBJ2-3, with a possible D match to TRBD2 (6 bases). The CDR3 totals 15 residues. V was trimmed by 4 bases and J by 6 bases, leaving 17 bases between them. The V gene's germline CDR1 is MGHRA and CDR2 YSYEKL. The CDR3 sequence: CASSPFPAGPDTQYF. The CDR3 nucleotides read TGCGCCAGCAGCCCCTTCCCCGCGGGGCCGGATACGCAGTATTTT.

The gene calls are TRBV7-8 and TRBJ1-1; 7 bases align to TRBD1. Germline trimming cut 4 bases from V and 5 bases from J; bases unmatched to any gene: 7. Germline V CDR1 and CDR2: SGHVS, FQNEAQ. The CDR3 is made up of 14 amino acids. The CDR3: CASSSIQGRTEAFF. CDR3 bases: TGTGCCAGCAGCTCGATACAGGGGAGAACTGAAGCTTTCTTT. The entire variable domain, with the rest obtained from reference TRBV7-8 and TRBJ1-1, is as follows: GAGVSQSPRYKVAKRGQDVALRCDPISGHVSLFWYQQALGQGPEFLTYFQNEAQLDKSGLPSDRFFAERPEGSVSTLKIQRTQQEDSAVYLCASSSIQGRTEAFFGQGTRLTVV.

The V gene is TRBV12-3 or TRBV12-4, the J gene TRBJ1-5; tentatively, D is TRBD1 (6 bases). With 5 bases removed from V and 5 bases from J, the gap between germline ends came to 10 bases. There are 13 residues in the CDR3. CDR3 sequence (DNA): TGTGCCAGCAGTCCACAGGGAGATCAGCCCCAGCATTTT. As protein: CASSPQGDQPQHF.